These T cell receptor beta chains were read from a single sample in a study of PD-1 blockade in classical Hodgkin lymphoma. Profiled with immunoSEQ multiplex PCR; TCRdb holds only in-frame clones, not every one. The sample records nearly 60,000 clones, approximately 90% being singletons. Sample: peripheral blood mononuclear cells (PBMCs), taken before the second cycle of nivolumab. The source of these receptors is a human donor with classical Hodgkin lymphoma. Both conserved end residues are part of each CDR3. Fields, in order: D gene, V gene, clone size, J gene, CDR3 protein, CDR3 DNA. D genes are given only for firm matches. Clone sizes are given selectively: once, few, many, or a class where the clone is expanded.

>-|TRBV7-4|-|TRBJ1-1
CASKDPLNTEAFF
TGTGCCAGCAAGGACCCCCTGAACACTGAAGCTTTCTTT
>TRBD1|TRBV11-3|once|TRBJ1-1
CASRDRGNTEAFF
TGTGCCAGCAGGGACAGGGGGAACACTGAAGCTTTCTTT
>-|TRBV5-6|-|TRBJ1-1
CASSLVAPLAEAFF
TGTGCCAGCAGCTTGGTAGCCCCACTAGCTGAAGCTTTCTTT
>TRBD2|TRBV4-1|-|TRBJ2-7
CASSGTSFEQYF
TGCGCCAGCAGCGGGACTAGCTTCGAGCAGTACTTC
>TRBD1|TRBV5-1|once|TRBJ1-6
CAKNRDRGAPLHF
TGCGCCAAAAACCGGGACAGGGGTGCACCCCTCCACTTT
>-|TRBV7-7|-|TRBJ2-7
CASSRAGYEQYF
TGTGCCAGCAGCCGGGCGGGGTACGAGCAGTACTTC
>-|TRBV27|-|TRBJ1-5
CASKKGGEGVHQPQHF
TGTGCCAGCAAAAAGGGCGGAGAGGGAGTCCATCAGCCCCAGCATTTT
>-|TRBV28|-|TRBJ1-2
CASLLRGSYGYTF
TGTGCCAGCTTGCTAAGGGGGTCCTATGGCTACACCTTC
>-|TRBV9|-|TRBJ2-5
CASSNGGPQETQYF
TGTGCCAGCAGCAACGGGGGTCCCCAAGAGACCCAGTACTTC
>TRBD1|TRBV15|-|TRBJ2-5
CATSRDPGQGEETQYF
TGTGCCACCAGCAGAGATCCCGGACAGGGGGAAGAGACCCAGTACTTC
>-|TRBV27|once|TRBJ1-5
CASSLSWTYSNQPQHF
TGTGCCAGCAGTTTATCTTGGACATATAGCAATCAGCCCCAGCATTTT
>TRBD2|TRBV30|-|TRBJ2-7
CAWSRLAGGLYEQYF
TGTGCCTGGAGTCGACTAGCGGGAGGTCTCTACGAGCAGTACTTC
>-|TRBV5-6|-|TRBJ2-5
CASSQRTDVQETQYF
TGTGCCAGCAGCCAACGGACAGACGTGCAAGAGACCCAGTACTTC
>-|TRBV7-3|once|TRBJ2-1
CASSVFHYNEQFF
TGTGCCAGCAGCGTATTTCATTACAATGAGCAGTTCTTC
>-|TRBV27|-|TRBJ2-7
CASSLREPFYEQYF
TGTGCCAGCAGTTTAAGGGAACCTTTCTACGAGCAGTACTTC
>-|TRBV2|-|TRBJ2-7
CASSPSVRAYEQYF
TGTGCCAGCAGTCCATCTGTAAGAGCCTACGAGCAGTACTTC
>-|TRBV7-9|-|TRBJ1-2
CASSLGGSTVQGGYTF
TGTGCCAGCAGCTTAGGAGGCTCGACGGTCCAAGGCGGCTACACCTTC
>TRBD1|TRBV27|-|TRBJ1-1
CASSLLGTGGLTEAFF
TGTGCCAGCAGTTTATTGGGGACAGGGGGCTTGACTGAAGCTTTCTTT
>TRBD1|TRBV5-1|-|TRBJ1-6
CASSLRGQGAGALHF
TGCGCCAGCAGCCTCCGAGGACAGGGCGCAGGGGCCCTCCACTTT
>-|TRBV5-1|-|TRBJ1-3
CASSLDSGNTIYF
TGCGCCAGCAGCTTGGACTCTGGAAACACCATATATTTT
>-|TRBV19|once|TRBJ1-5
CASSTDSDRLQPQHF
TGTGCCAGTAGTACCGACTCAGACAGGCTTCAGCCCCAGCATTTT
>TRBD1|TRBV30|-|TRBJ1-2
CAWYQQGTYGYTF
TGTGCCTGGTACCAACAGGGGACCTATGGCTACACCTTC
>TRBD1|TRBV5-1|-|TRBJ1-3
CASSTGDRGSGNTIYF
TGCGCCAGCAGCACGGGTGACAGGGGATCTGGAAACACCATATATTTT
>-|TRBV28|-|TRBJ2-5
CASSFGLTVSQETQYF
TGTGCCAGCAGTTTCGGGCTGACAGTTTCCCAAGAGACCCAGTACTTC
>TRBD2|TRBV25-1|-|TRBJ2-7
CASGVDGTTHDYEQYF
TGTGCCAGCGGGGTAGACGGGACTACCCACGACTACGAGCAGTACTTC
>-|TRBV12-5|-|TRBJ2-5
CASGPGIGETQYF
TGTGCTAGTGGTCCAGGGATCGGGGAGACCCAGTACTTC
>TRBD2|TRBV28|-|TRBJ2-1
CASSPPSGSLNEQFF
TGTGCCAGCAGTCCGCCTAGCGGGAGCCTCAATGAGCAGTTCTTC
>-|TRBV6-5|-|TRBJ2-3
CASSYSPQGSTDTQYF
TGTGCCAGCAGTTACTCTCCCCAGGGTAGCACAGATACGCAGTATTTT
>-|TRBV27|-|TRBJ2-7
CASSLFVGKHSYEQYF
TGTGCCAGCAGTTTATTTGTTGGGAAACACTCCTACGAGCAGTACTTC
>-|TRBV9|few|TRBJ2-1
CASSVATHEQFF
TGTGCCAGCAGCGTAGCTACCCATGAGCAGTTCTTC
>-|TRBV2|once|TRBJ2-5
CASSLETQYF
TGTGCCAGCAGTTTAGAGACCCAGTACTTC
>-|TRBV6-5|-|TRBJ1-2
CASVGAGGDGYTF
TGTGCCAGCGTAGGTGCGGGGGGCGATGGCTACACCTTC
>-|TRBV6-5|-|TRBJ2-3
CASSYESGATDTQYF
TGTGCCAGCAGTTACGAGTCGGGAGCAACAGATACGCAGTATTTT
>TRBD1|TRBV19|-|TRBJ1-1
CASSPRQGTNTEAFF
TGTGCCAGTAGTCCGAGACAGGGGACGAACACTGAAGCTTTCTTT
>-|TRBV27|-|TRBJ2-7
CASSLFGQLNYEQYF
TGTGCCAGCAGTTTATTTGGTCAGCTTAACTACGAGCAGTACTTC
>-|TRBV20-1|-|TRBJ2-2
CSARGGQELFF
TGCAGTGCTAGAGGGGGCCAAGAGCTGTTTTTT
>-|TRBV9|-|TRBJ2-3
CASSVVGGPDTQYF
TGTGCCAGCAGCGTAGTGGGGGGGCCAGATACGCAGTATTTT
>-|TRBV5-1|-|TRBJ2-7
CASSLAYGLYEQYF
TGCGCCAGCAGCTTGGCCTACGGACTCTACGAGCAGTACTTC
>TRBD2|TRBV11-2|-|TRBJ2-3
CASTGQAGFTDTQYF
TGTGCCAGCACGGGGCAAGCGGGGTTCACAGATACGCAGTATTTT
>-|TRBV29-1|few|TRBJ1-2
CSGDRESYGYTF
TGCAGCGGGGATCGGGAGTCCTATGGCTACACCTTC